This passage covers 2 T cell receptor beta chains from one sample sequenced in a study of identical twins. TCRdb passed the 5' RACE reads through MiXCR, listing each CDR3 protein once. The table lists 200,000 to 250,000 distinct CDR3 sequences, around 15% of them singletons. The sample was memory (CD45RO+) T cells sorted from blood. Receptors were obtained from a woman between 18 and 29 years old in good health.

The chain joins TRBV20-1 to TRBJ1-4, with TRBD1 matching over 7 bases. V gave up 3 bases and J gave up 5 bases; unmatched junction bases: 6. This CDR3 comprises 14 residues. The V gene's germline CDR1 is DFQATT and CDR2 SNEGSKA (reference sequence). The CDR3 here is CSASTGQLNEKLFF. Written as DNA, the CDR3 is TGCAGTGCTAGTACGGGACAGCTGAATGAAAAACTGTTTTTT.

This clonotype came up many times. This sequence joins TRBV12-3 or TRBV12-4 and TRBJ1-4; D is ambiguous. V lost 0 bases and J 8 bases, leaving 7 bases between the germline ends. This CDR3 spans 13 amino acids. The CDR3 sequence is CASSLAETEKLFF. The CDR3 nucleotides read TGTGCCAGCAGTTTAGCGGAAACAGAAAAACTGTTTTTT.